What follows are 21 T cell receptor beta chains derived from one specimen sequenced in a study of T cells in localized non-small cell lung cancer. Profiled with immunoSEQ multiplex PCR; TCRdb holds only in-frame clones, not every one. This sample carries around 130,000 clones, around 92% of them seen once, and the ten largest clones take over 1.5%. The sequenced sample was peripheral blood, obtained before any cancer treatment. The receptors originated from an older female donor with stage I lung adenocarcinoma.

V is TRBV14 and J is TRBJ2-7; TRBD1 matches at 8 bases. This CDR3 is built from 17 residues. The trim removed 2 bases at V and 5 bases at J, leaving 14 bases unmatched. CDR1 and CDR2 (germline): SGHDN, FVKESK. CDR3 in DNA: TGTGCCAGCAGCCAATCAAGACCCCTACAGGGGGAGAACGAGCAGTACTTC. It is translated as CASSQSRPLQGENEQYF. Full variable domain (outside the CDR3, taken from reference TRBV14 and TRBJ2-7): EAGVTQFPSHSVIEKGQTVTLRCDPISGHDNLYWYRRVMGKEIKFLLHFVKESKQDESGMPNNRFLAERTGGTYSTLKVQPAELEDSGVYFCASSQSRPLQGENEQYFGPGTRLTVT.

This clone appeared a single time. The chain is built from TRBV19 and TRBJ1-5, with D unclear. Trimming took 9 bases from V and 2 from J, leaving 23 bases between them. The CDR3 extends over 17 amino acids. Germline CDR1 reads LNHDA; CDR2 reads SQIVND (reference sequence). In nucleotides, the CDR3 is TGTGCCAGCCTAGTGTCGGCGCAACTTCGGGGCAATCAGCCCCAGCATTTT. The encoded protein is CASLVSAQLRGNQPQHF. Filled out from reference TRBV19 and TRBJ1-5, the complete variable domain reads DGGITQSPKYLFRKEGQNVTLSCEQNLNHDAMYWYRQDPGQGLRLIYYSQIVNDFQKGDIAEGYSVSREKKESFPLTVTSAQKNPTAFYLCASLVSAQLRGNQPQHFGDGTRLSIL.

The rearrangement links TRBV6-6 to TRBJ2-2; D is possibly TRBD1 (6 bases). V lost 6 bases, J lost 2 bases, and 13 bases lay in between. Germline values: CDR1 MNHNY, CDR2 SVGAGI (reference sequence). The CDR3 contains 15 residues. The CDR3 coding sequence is TGTGCCAGCAGACTCGGACAGACCAACACCGGGGAGCTGTTTTTT. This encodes CASRLGQTNTGELFF.

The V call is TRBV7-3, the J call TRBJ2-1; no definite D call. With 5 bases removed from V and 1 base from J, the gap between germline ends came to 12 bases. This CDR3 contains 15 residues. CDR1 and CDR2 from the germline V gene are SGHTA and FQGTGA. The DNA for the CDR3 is TGTGCCAGCAGCCAATCCTACGAATCCTACAATGAGCAGTTCTTC. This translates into CASSQSYESYNEQFF.

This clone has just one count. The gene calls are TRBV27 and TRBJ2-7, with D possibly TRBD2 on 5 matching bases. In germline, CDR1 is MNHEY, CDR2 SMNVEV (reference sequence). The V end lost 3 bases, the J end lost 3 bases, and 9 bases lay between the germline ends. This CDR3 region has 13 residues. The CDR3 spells CASSLGVVYEQYF. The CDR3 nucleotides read TGTGCCAGCAGTTTGGGAGTCGTCTACGAGCAGTACTTC.

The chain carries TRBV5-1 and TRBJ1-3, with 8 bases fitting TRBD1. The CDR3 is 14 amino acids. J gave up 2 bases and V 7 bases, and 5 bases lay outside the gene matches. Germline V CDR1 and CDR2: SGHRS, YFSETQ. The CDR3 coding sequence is TGCGCCAGCCGCTCGACAGGGGCTGGAAACACCATATATTTT. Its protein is CASRSTGAGNTIYF.

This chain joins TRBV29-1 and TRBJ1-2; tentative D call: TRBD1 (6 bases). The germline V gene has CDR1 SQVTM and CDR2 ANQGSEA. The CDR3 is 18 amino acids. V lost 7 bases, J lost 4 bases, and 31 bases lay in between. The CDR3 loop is CSGPPWGGEGFSSYGYTF. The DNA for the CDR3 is TGCAGCGGCCCCCCCTGGGGGGGCGAAGGATTCAGTTCCTATGGCTACACCTTC.

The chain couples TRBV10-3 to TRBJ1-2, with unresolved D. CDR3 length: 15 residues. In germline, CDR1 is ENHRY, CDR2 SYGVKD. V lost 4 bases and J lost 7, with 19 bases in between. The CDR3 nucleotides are TGTGCCATCAGTGTTATCGGTGAGGGAGGAGCTGGCTACACCTTC. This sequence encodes CAISVIGEGGAGYTF.

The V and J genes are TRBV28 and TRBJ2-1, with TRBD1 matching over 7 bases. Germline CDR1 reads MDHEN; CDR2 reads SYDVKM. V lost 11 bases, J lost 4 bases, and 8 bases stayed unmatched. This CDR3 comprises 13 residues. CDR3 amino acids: CAGQAQGYNEQFF. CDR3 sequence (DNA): TGTGCCGGACAGGCCCAGGGTTACAATGAGCAGTTCTTC.

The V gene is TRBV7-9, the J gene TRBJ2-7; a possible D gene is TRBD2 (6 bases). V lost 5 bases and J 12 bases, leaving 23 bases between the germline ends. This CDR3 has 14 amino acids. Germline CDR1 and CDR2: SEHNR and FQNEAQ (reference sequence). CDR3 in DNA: TGTGCCAGCAGCCCTGGGGCGGGAAGCTCTGATCGGTACTTC. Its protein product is CASSPGAGSSDRYF.

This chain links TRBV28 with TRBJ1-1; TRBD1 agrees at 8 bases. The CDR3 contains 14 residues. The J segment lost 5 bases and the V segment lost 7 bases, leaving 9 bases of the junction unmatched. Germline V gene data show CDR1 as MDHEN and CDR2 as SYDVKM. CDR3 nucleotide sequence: TGTGCCAGCATTTGGGGAACAGGGGGGACTGAAGCTTTCTTT. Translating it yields CASIWGTGGTEAFF.

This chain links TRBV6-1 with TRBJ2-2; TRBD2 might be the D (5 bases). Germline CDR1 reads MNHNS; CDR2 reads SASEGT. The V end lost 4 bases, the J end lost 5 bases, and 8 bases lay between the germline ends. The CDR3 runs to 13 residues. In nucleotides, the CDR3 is TGTGCCAGCAGTGTTAGGGAGACCGGGGAGCTGTTTTTT. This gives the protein CASSVRETGELFF.

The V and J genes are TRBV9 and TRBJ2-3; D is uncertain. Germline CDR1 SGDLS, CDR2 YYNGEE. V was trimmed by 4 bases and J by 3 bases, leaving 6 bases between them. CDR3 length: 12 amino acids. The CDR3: CASSFSTDTQYF. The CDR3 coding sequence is TGTGCCAGCAGCTTTTCAACAGATACGCAGTATTTT.

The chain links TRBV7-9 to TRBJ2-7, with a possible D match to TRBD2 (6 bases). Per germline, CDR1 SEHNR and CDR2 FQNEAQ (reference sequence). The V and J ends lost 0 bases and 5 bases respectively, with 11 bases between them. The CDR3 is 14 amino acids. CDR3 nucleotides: TGTGCCAGCAGCTTAGCGGAGTGGGGGGACGAGCAGTACTTC. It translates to CASSLAEWGDEQYF.

The CDR3 bases are TGTGCCAGCAGCTTTTCGGGGATAGGCACAGATACGCAGTATTTT. Protein: CASSFSGIGTDTQYF. The chain employs TRBV11-2 and TRBJ2-3; tentative D call: TRBD2 (5 bases). Deletions cut 3 bases from V and 1 base from J, with 11 bases between. The CDR3 spans 15 residues. Germline V lookup: CDR1 SGHAT, CDR2 FQNNGV. Together with reference TRBV11-2 and TRBJ2-3, the CDR3 gives the full variable domain: EAGVAQSPRYKIIEKRQSVAFWCNPISGHATLYWYQQILGQGPKLLIQFQNNGVVDDSQLPKDRFSAERLKGVDSTLKIQPAKLEDSAVYLCASSFSGIGTDTQYFGPGTRLTVL.

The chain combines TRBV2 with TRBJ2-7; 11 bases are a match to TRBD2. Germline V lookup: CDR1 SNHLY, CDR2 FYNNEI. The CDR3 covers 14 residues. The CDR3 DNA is TGTGGGGGACTAGCGGATCCCGGCGGCTTCGAGCAGTACTTC. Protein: CGGLADPGGFEQYF.

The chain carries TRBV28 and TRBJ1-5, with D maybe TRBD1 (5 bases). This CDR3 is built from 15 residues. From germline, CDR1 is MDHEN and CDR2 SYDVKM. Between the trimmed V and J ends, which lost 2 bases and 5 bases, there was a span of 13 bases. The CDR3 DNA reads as TGTGCCAGCAGTTTACCAGGGACGGCCCATCAGCCCCAGCATTTT. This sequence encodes CASSLPGTAHQPQHF.

CDR3 amino acids: CASSPGTIQETQYF. Written as DNA, the CDR3 is TGTGCCAGCAGCCCGGGGACTATACAAGAGACCCAGTACTTC. The chain is built from TRBV7-9 and TRBJ2-5, with TRBD2 matching over 7 bases. The junction had 5 bases not matched to a gene; V was cut back by 5 bases and J by 2 bases. CDR3 size: 14 residues. Germline values: CDR1 SEHNR, CDR2 FQNEAQ (reference sequence).

The CDR3: CASSPASGNTIYF. The CDR3 DNA sequence: TGTGCCAGCAGCCCAGCTTCGGGAAACACCATATATTTT. The chain has TRBV7-6 and TRBJ1-3, with D hard to call. V was pared by 5 bases and J by 4 bases, with 9 bases between. Germline CDR1 SGHVS, CDR2 FNYEAQ. CDR3 length equals 13 residues.

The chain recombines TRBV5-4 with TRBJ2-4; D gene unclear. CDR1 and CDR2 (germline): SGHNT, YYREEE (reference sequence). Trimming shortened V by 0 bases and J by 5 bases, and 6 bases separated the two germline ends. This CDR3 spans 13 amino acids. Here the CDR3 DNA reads TGTGCCAGCAGCTTGGTTCCCGAAAACATTCAGTACTTC. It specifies CASSLVPENIQYF.

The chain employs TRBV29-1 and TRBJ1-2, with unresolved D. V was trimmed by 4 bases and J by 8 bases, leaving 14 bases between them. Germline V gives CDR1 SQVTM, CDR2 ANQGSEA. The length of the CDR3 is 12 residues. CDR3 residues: CSVVRLSLGYTF. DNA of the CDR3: TGCAGCGTTGTCCGGCTGTCTCTAGGCTACACCTTC.